Presented here are 2 T cell receptor beta chains from one specimen sequenced in a study of blood T cell repertoires in COVID-19. Only in-frame clones appear in the TCRdb table, and some are missing; sequencing was by immunoSEQ multiplex PCR. The sample includes roughly 200,000 clones, 88% seen only once; the top ten take 1.5% to 2%. The sequenced material came from peripheral blood. The receptors here all came from a man in his 70s with acute or convalescent COVID-19.

The chain is built from TRBV24-1 and TRBJ2-1, with 9 positions matching TRBD2. This CDR3 comprises 14 residues. Germline values: CDR1 KGHDR, CDR2 SFDVKD. Losses at the gene ends were 4 bases for V and 6 bases for J; bases not matched to a gene: 3. The CDR3 protein is CATSDLTSGNEQFF. The CDR3 DNA sequence: TGTGCCACCAGTGACCTGACTAGCGGCAATGAGCAGTTCTTC.

The CDR3 nucleotides are TGTGCCAGCAGCGTCTCCAGGGGGTTCCAGTATTTT. The encoded protein is CASSVSRGFQYF. This chain uses TRBV7-3 with TRBJ2-3; 7 bases match TRBD1. The junction had 8 bases not matched to a gene; V was cut back by 5 bases and J by 12 bases. The CDR3 has 12 residues. Germline V gene lookup returns CDR1 SGHTA and CDR2 FQGTGA.